Given below is one TCR beta chain in context. The sample belongs to a study of shared clonotypes between healthy human individuals. Study as a whole: Plates per donor: three CD4 naive, three CD4 memory, two CD8 naive, one CD8 memory.

CD45RO-negative, CCR7-selected cells formed the naive CD8 fraction, which excluded terminally differentiated effector memory CD45RA+ cells. Everyone who donated was a Caucasian adult who lived in Nashville, Tennessee. The repertoire was sequenced with immunoSEQ multiplex PCR; TCRdb's copy has only in-frame clones and lacks some. The repertoire has about 550,000 clones, around 95% of them found once; the top ten carry around 0.097%. CDR1 and CDR2 (germline): MNHEY, SMNVEV (reference sequence). The CDR3 totals 15 residues. Trimming at V came to 5 bases and at J to 1 base, leaving 6 bases not matched to a gene.

The V call is TRBV27, the J call TRBJ2-7, with TRBD1 identical over 9 bases. The sample comprised naive CD8+ T cells sorted from blood. This clonotype was sampled from a woman aged 25 to 39 in good health. The CDR3, as DNA: TGTGCCAGCAGTATGACCGGGACAGGGTCCTACGAGCAGTACTTC. Translation gives CASSMTGTGSYEQYF.